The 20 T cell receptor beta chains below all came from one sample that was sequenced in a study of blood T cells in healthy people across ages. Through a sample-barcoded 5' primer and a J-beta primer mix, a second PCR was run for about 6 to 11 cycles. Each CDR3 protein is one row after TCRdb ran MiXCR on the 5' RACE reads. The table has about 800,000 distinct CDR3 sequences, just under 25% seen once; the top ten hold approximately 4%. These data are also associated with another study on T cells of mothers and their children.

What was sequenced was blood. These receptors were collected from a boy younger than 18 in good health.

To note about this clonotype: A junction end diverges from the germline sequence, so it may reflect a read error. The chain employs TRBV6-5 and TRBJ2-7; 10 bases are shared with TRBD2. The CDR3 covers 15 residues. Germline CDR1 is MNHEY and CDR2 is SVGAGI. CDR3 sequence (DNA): TGTGCCAGCAGTTCTCGGACTAGCGGCTCCTACGGGCAGTACTTC. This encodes CASSSRTSGSYGQYF.

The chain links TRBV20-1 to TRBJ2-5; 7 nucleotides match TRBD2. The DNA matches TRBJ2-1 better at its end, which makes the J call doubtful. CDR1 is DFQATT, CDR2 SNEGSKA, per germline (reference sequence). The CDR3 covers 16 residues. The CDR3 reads CSARVAGEVNYNEQFF. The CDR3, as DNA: TGCAGTGCTAGAGTTGCGGGGGAGGTTAACTACAATGAGCAGTTCTTC.

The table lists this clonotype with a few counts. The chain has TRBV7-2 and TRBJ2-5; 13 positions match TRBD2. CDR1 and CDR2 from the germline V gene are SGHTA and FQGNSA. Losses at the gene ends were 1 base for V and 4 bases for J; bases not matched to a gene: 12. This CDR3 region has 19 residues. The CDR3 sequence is CASSLVRGTSGVPGETQYF. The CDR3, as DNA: TGTGCCAGCAGCTTAGTTAGGGGGACTAGCGGGGTTCCGGGAGAGACCCAGTACTTC.

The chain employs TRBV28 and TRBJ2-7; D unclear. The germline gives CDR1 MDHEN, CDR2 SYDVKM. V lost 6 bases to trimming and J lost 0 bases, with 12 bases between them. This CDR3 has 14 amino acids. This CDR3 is CASRGLLDSYEQYF. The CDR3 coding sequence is TGTGCCAGCAGGGGATTATTAGACTCCTACGAGCAGTACTTC.

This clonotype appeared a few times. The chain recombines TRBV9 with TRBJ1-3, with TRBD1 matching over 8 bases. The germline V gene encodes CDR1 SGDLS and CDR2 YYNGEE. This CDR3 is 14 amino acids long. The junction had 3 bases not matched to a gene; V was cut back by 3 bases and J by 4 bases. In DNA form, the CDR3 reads TGTGCCAGCAGCGCTGGGACAGGAGGAAACACCATATATTTT. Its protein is CASSAGTGGNTIYF.

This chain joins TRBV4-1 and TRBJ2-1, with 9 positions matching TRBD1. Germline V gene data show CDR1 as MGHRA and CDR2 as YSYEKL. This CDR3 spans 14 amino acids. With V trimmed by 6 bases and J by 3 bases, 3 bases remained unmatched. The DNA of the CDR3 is TGCGCCAGCAGGCCGGGACAGGGCTACAATGAGCAGTTCTTC. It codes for CASRPGQGYNEQFF.

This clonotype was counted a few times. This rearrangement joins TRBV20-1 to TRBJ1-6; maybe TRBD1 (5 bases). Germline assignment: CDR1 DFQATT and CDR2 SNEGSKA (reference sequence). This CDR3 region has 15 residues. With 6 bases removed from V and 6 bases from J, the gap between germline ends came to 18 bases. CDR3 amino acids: CSASTGLPANSPLHF. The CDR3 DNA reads TGCAGTGCAAGTACAGGTCTTCCCGCTAATTCACCCCTCCACTTT.

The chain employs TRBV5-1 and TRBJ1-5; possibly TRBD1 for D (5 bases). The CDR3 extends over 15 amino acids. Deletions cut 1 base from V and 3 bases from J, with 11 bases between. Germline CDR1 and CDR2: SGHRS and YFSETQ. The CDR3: CASSLTDSHNQPQHF. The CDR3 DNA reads TGCGCCAGCAGCTTGACCGACAGTCACAATCAGCCCCAGCATTTT.

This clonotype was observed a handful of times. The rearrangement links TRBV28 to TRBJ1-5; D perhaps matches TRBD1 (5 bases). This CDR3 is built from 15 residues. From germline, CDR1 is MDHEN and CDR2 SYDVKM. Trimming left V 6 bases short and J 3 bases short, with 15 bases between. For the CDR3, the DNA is TGTGCCAGCAGCCCAAGACAGCTCCTCAATCAGCCCCAGCATTTT. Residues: CASSPRQLLNQPQHF.

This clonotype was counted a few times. The CDR3 DNA reads TGCGCCAGCAGCCAAGAGTCGACTAGCGGGAGTCGCTTCACAGATACGCAGTATTTT. Amino acid sequence: CASSQESTSGSRFTDTQYF. The V gene is TRBV4-1, the J gene TRBJ2-3; TRBD2 agrees at 12 bases. This CDR3 region has 19 residues. Germline V gene sequence: CDR1 MGHRA, CDR2 YSYEKL. Losses at the gene ends were 0 bases for V and 2 bases for J; bases not matched to a gene: 9.

The CDR3 nucleotides read TGCAGCGTTGACACTAGGGATTATGAGCAGTTCTTC. Translating it yields CSVDTRDYEQFF. V is TRBV29-1 and J is TRBJ2-1, with D perhaps matching TRBD2 (5 bases). This CDR3 comprises 12 residues. Trimming took 3 bases from V and 8 from J, leaving 11 bases between them. The germline gives CDR1 SQVTM, CDR2 ANQGSEA.

The CDR3 reads CASSVSPTGSYNEQFF. CDR3 nucleotide sequence: TGTGCCAGCAGCGTGTCCCCCACGGGCTCCTACAATGAGCAGTTCTTC. This chain links TRBV9 with TRBJ2-1; D gene unclear. The V end was cut by 2 bases, the J end by 0 bases, with 12 bases between. This CDR3 is 16 amino acids long. CDR1 and CDR2 (germline): SGDLS, YYNGEE.

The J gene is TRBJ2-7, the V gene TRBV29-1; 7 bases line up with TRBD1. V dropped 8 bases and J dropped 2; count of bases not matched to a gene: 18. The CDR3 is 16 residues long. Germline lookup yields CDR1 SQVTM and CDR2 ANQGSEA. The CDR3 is CSPQLWDSKKPYEQYF. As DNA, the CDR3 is TGCAGCCCACAACTATGGGACAGCAAAAAACCCTACGAGCAGTACTTC.

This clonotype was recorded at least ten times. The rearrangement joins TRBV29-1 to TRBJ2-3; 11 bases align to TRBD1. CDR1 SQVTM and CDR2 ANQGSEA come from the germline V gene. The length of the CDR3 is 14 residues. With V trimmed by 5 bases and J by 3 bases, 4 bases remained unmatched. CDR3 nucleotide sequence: TGCAGCGTTTCGGACAGGGGGCCTACAGATACGCAGTATTTT. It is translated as CSVSDRGPTDTQYF.

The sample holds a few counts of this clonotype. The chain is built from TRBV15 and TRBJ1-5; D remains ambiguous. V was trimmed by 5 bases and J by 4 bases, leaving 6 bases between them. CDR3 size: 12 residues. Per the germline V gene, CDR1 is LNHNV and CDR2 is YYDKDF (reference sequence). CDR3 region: CATSHGNQPQHF. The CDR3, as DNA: TGTGCCACCAGCCACGGGAATCAGCCCCAGCATTTT.

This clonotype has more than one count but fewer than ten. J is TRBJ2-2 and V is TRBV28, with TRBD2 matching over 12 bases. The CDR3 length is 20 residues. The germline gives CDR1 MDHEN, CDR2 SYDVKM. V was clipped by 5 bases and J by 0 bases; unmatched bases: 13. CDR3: CASSTLMTSGGRANTGELFF. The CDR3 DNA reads TGTGCCAGCAGTACTCTCATGACTAGCGGGGGCCGCGCGAACACCGGGGAGCTGTTTTTT.

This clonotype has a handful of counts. CDR3 bases: TGTGCCAGCAGCTTAGTGGGGGTCAATCAGCCCCAGCATTTT. Its protein is CASSLVGVNQPQHF. The chain carries TRBV7-9 and TRBJ1-5, with D maybe TRBD1 (5 bases). CDR1 SEHNR and CDR2 FQNEAQ come from the germline V gene (reference sequence). This CDR3 is 14 amino acids long. V lost 1 base and J 3 bases, leaving 7 bases between the germline ends.

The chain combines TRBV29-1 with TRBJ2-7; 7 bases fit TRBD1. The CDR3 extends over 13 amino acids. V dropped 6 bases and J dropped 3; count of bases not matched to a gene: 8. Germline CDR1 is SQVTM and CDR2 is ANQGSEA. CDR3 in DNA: TGCAGCGTCGAGGTGGGGGACAGCTACGAGCAGTACTTC. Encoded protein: CSVEVGDSYEQYF.

CDR3 sequence: CASSSPRDRGRDIQYF. The CDR3 DNA follows: TGTGCCAGCAGTTCTCCCCGGGACAGGGGGCGCGACATTCAGTACTTC. The chain is built from TRBV12-3 or TRBV12-4 and TRBJ2-4, with 12 bases fitting TRBD1. The J segment lost 8 bases and the V segment lost 4 bases, leaving 9 bases of the junction unmatched. This CDR3 has 16 amino acids.

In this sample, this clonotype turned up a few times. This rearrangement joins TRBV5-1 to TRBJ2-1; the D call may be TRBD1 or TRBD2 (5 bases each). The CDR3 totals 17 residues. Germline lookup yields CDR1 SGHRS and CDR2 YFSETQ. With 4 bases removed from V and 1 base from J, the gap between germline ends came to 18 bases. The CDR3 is CASSPADGGASYNEQFF. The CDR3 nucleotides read TGCGCCAGCAGCCCGGCGGATGGGGGAGCGTCCTACAATGAGCAGTTCTTC.